This T cell receptor (beta chain) was found in a study of T cell responses to AZD1222 COVID-19 vaccine (TCRdb year 2021). Turning to the overall study: Because spike-specific TCR depth and breadth did not differ between the two schedules, AZD1222 recipients who got a second dose at roughly 4 weeks were pooled with those who got a second dose at roughly 12 weeks. A total of about 250 trial participants underwent TCR sequencing, of whom about 200 had received two doses of AZD1222 and roughly 26 had received two doses of the MenACWY control vaccine. Trial participants were enrolled by age into subgroups of 18-55, 56-69 and 70-plus years, and around 150, 29 and 61 TCR-sequenced participants, respectively, were included in these subgroups. Broad study findings and their caveats: Conclusions about previously exposed vaccinees are limited because only a handful of AZD1222 recipients were SARS-CoV-2 seropositive at baseline. In the small 56-69-year group, the increase in depth fell short of significance, most likely because of low power. Nearly half of unique spike-specific TCRs reportedly recognized epitopes outside regions mutated in the B.1.351 and B.1.1.7 variants. After two AZD1222 doses, both the breadth and the depth of spike-specific TCRs were significantly higher than at day 0 and than in MenACWY recipients. No day 14 peak-response samples were available, so repertoires were characterized only after the peak T cell response. Most participants were white British and females outnumbered males, and the authors suggested that clonal diversity may have been underestimated. The whole spike protein was spanned by vaccine-associated CD4 TCRs, and dominant responses were seen in regions 160-218 and 743-854.

The CDR3 regions of human TCRbeta chains were analyzed by immunosequencing. The source study handled its data this way. TCRs in the repertoires were compared against a reference library of SARS-CoV-2-specific TCRs that had been generated with the MIRA antigen-specificity platform. Breadth was defined as the fraction of unique TCRs that were SARS-CoV-2-associated. Depth was defined as the fraction of total T cells that were SARS-CoV-2-associated. Each spike-specific TCR was assigned to its reactive spike region and to a CD4 or CD8 class using the MIRA data. Log10-transformed breadth and depth values were compared by one-way ANOVA with Sidak's multiple comparisons tests. TCRdb stores this immuneACCESS table with in-frame sequences only. Part of the clones is absent; in the studies checked, under half of the shortfall reflects unresolved V genes, and no reason is known for the rest. V and J calls and clone size are those listed in that table; D and trimming were worked out from the DNA. The sample table lists around 120,000 clones, 80% to 90% of them with a count of one. The biggest ten clones account for 2.4% of the sample.

Explained via the paper, the time point label denotes: baseline before first vaccination. Samples from vaccinated people were obtained from the UK trials COV001 and COV002, which included a single-blind randomized controlled phase 2/3 trial of AZD1222 (ChAdOx1 nCoV-19) in healthy adults. Trial participant PBMC samples were collected at day 0 and day 28 after the second dose for TCRbeta chain sequencing. Notes on this clone: Its target antigen remains unknown. Base quality data are lacking; no much larger clone is found one base away.

For CDR1 and CDR2, the germline V gene (reference sequence) lists SGHNT and YYREEE. At the junction V is shortened by 1 base and J by 9 bases, with 16 bases in between. The CDR3 covers 14 residues, taking in both the cysteine and the phenylalanine. Only the CDR3 DNA stays, 42 bases, in frame from base 1. Source: peripheral blood, taken on day 0 of AZD1222 vaccination. The V and J segments used are TRBV5-4 and TRBJ2-5, with a weak D call of TRBD2 (6 bases match). The clonotype comes from an adult in good health. The CDR3 reads CASSLPGLPKSQYF. The nucleotide sequence reads TGTGCCAGCAGCTTGCCCGGACTACCGAAGTCCCAGTACTTC. The reference TRBV5-4 and TRBJ2-5 proteins fill in what lies around the CDR3, so the full variable domain reads ETGVTQSPTHLIKTRGQQVTLRCSSQSGHNTVSWYQQALGQGPQFIFQYYREEENGRGNFPPRFSGLQFPNYSSELNVNALELDDSALYLCASSLPGLPKSQYFGPGTRLLVL.